This passage covers 32 T cell receptor beta chains from one sample sequenced in a study of Graves' ophthalmopathy and Graves' hyperthyroidism. The TCR beta CDR3 regions underwent amplification from RNA transcripts. RT-PCR with HTBI primers came first, then second-round multiplex PCR. TCRdb reanalysed the multiplex PCR reads using MiXCR and keeps one entry per CDR3 protein. The sample contains about 740,000 distinct CDR3 sequences, about 44% of which appear only once. Material for sequencing was peripheral blood. Every receptor here comes from an adult man with Graves' ophthalmopathy.

The rearrangement joins TRBV10-3 to TRBJ2-7, with 12 bases fitting TRBD2. The J segment lost 6 bases and the V segment lost 3 bases, leaving 6 bases of the junction unmatched. The germline gives CDR1 ENHRY, CDR2 SYGVKD. The CDR3 contains 15 residues. CDR3 sequence (DNA): TGTGCCATCAGTGATAGACTAGCGGGAGTGGGCGAGCAGTACTTC. Residues: CAISDRLAGVGEQYF.

This clonotype has just a few counts. V usage is TRBV12-3 or TRBV12-4 and J usage is TRBJ1-5; 10 bases are a match to TRBD1. The ends lost 6 bases at V and 1 base at J; junction bases unmatched: 12. This CDR3 spans 18 amino acids. CDR3 DNA: TGTGCCAGCAGCTTTCTGGGACAGGGGCTTAGAAGCAATCAGCCCCAGCATTTT. Amino acid sequence: CASSFLGQGLRSNQPQHF.

This clonotype appeared many times. This chain joins TRBV15 and TRBJ2-7; D gene unclear. The V end lost 3 bases, the J end lost 3 bases, and 6 bases lay between the germline ends. The CDR3 is made up of 12 amino acids. From germline, CDR1 is LNHNV and CDR2 YYDKDF (reference sequence). CDR3 amino acids: CATSRTNYEQYF. As DNA, the CDR3 is TGTGCCACCAGCAGGACCAACTACGAGCAGTACTTC.

A remark on this clonotype: Given a much more abundant clone one base away, this may be a read error. The rearrangement links TRBV7-2 to TRBJ1-5; D gene uncertain. The CDR3 is 13 residues long. Germline V lookup: CDR1 SGHTA, CDR2 FQGNSA. CDR3 loop: CAGSHAGTRPQHF. The CDR3 DNA reads as TGTGCCGGCAGCCACGCGGGAACCCGGCCCCAGCATTTT.

This clonotype was seen many times. The chain employs TRBV19 and TRBJ1-2; D is unclear. The CDR3 extends over 12 amino acids. Germline lookup yields CDR1 LNHDA and CDR2 SQIVND (reference sequence). Trimming removed 5 bases from V and 6 bases from J, with 10 bases in between. Written as DNA, the CDR3 is TGTGCCAGTAGTCCAGGCTTCGATGGCTACACCTTC. Translating it yields CASSPGFDGYTF.

The chain has TRBV7-9 and TRBJ2-5, with 12 bases aligning to TRBD2. The CDR3 covers 18 residues. CDR1 and CDR2 from the germline V gene are SEHNR and FQNEAQ (reference sequence). Trimming cost V 3 bases and J 5 bases; bases outside gene matches: 13. The CDR3 loop is CASSLPLVASGGAETQYF. The DNA of the CDR3 is TGTGCCAGCAGCTTGCCCCTGGTGGCTAGCGGGGGGGCTGAGACCCAGTACTTC.

The chain couples TRBV29-1 to TRBJ2-7; TRBD1 or TRBD2 may be the D gene (6 bases each). The CDR3 spans 13 residues. The germline gives CDR1 SQVTM, CDR2 ANQGSEA. Between the trimmed V and J ends, which lost 6 bases and 3 bases, there was a span of 15 bases. For the CDR3, the DNA is TGCAGCGTAGGGCGGGACACACACTACGAGCAGTACTTC. It is translated as CSVGRDTHYEQYF.

The V gene is TRBV29-1, the J gene TRBJ2-5, with 11 positions matching TRBD2. V lost 3 bases, J lost 2 bases, and 17 bases stayed unmatched. CDR3 length: 19 residues. CDR1 is SQVTM, CDR2 ANQGSEA, per germline. In DNA, the CDR3 is TGCAGCGTTGAGTTGGCCCGACTCGCCGGGACTAGCGGACAAGAGACCCAGTACTTC. Encoded protein: CSVELARLAGTSGQETQYF.

This rearrangement joins TRBV25-1 to TRBJ1-3; D uncertain. The V and J ends lost 8 bases and 0 bases respectively, with 17 bases between them. Per the germline V gene, CDR1 is MGHDK and CDR2 is SYGVNS. CDR3 length: 16 amino acids. The CDR3 loop is CASSPQPVTSGNTIYF. CDR3 sequence (DNA): TGTGCCAGCTCACCACAACCAGTCACCTCTGGAAACACCATATATTTT.

V gene TRBV15 combines with J gene TRBJ1-2; the match to TRBD1 covers 8 bases. The germline V gene has CDR1 LNHNV and CDR2 YYDKDF (reference sequence). The trim removed 3 bases at V and 8 bases at J, leaving 14 bases unmatched. The CDR3 runs 16 residues. CDR3 protein: CATSSVYPGGAEGYTF. CDR3 DNA sequence: TGTGCCACCAGCAGCGTATATCCAGGGGGCGCCGAGGGCTACACCTTC. Full variable domain (outside the CDR3, taken from reference TRBV15 and TRBJ1-2): DAMVIQNPRYQVTQFGKPVTLSCSQTLNHNVMYWYQQKSSQAPKLLFHYYDKDFNNEADTPDNFQSRRPNTSFCFLDIRSPGLGDTAMYLCATSSVYPGGAEGYTFGSGTRLTVV.

A few counts support this clonotype. The gene calls are TRBV12-3 or TRBV12-4 and TRBJ1-6; D is uncertain. The CDR3 is 13 residues long. The germline V and J ends were trimmed by 6 bases and 11 bases, with 14 bases remaining between them. DNA for the CDR3: TGTGCCAGCAGGGAATTGGGCGGGACACCCCTCCACTTT. Protein sequence: CASRELGGTPLHF.

This clonotype was detected only once. The genes are TRBV20-1 and TRBJ1-4, with unresolved D. Germline V gene data show CDR1 as DFQATT and CDR2 as SNEGSKA (reference sequence). Between the trimmed V and J ends, which lost 5 bases and 5 bases, there was a span of 12 bases. This CDR3 comprises 13 residues. As DNA, the CDR3 is TGCAGTGCTCCAGATCAGGACAATGAAAAACTGTTTTTT. Translated, it gives CSAPDQDNEKLFF.

As regards this clonotype: A much larger clone lies a single base off, so this may be a read error. This chain links TRBV7-3 with TRBJ1-5, with no clear D. The CDR3 totals 13 residues. CDR1 is SGHTA and CDR2 is FQGTGA in the germline V gene. This CDR3 reads CAGSLSGVQPQHF. CDR3 nucleotide sequence: TGTGCCGGCAGCTTGTCCGGTGTTCAGCCCCAGCATTTT. Full variable domain (remainder filled in from reference TRBV7-3 and TRBJ1-5): GAGVSQTPSNKVTEKGKYVELRCDPISGHTALYWYRQSLGQGPEFLIYFQGTGAADDSGLPNDRFFAVRPEGSVSTLKIQRTERGDSAVYLCAGSLSGVQPQHFGDGTRLSIL.

The chain links TRBV19 to TRBJ1-1, with TRBD1 as a possible D gene (6 bases). Germline V CDR1 and CDR2: LNHDA, SQIVND (reference sequence). Trimming pared 4 bases from V and 3 bases from J, leaving 12 bases between. The CDR3 loop spans 14 amino acids. The CDR3 DNA reads TGTGCCAGTAGTAAGGACAGCGAGGACACTGAAGCTTTCTTT. This sequence encodes CASSKDSEDTEAFF.

The rearrangement uses TRBV19 and TRBJ2-3; D is unresolved. The CDR3 is made up of 12 amino acids. Germline lookup yields CDR1 LNHDA and CDR2 SQIVND (reference sequence). V lost 8 bases and J lost 6, with 12 bases in between. The CDR3 loop is CASSSLGDTQYF. The CDR3 DNA follows: TGTGCCAGTTCCAGTCTTGGCGATACGCAGTATTTT.

Of note for this clonotype: This sequence may be a read error, since a much larger clone differs from it by one base. The chain couples TRBV10-3 to TRBJ1-1; D not certain. V was cut by 0 bases and J by 0 bases, with 8 bases left in between. The CDR3 runs 15 residues. The germline V gene encodes CDR1 ENHRY and CDR2 SYGVKD. The CDR3 here is CAISESGPLNTEAFF. DNA of the CDR3: TGTGCCATCAGTGAGTCCGGGCCTCTGAACACTGAAGCTTTCTTT.

This clonotype was found many times. The chain employs TRBV2 and TRBJ1-5; tentative D call: TRBD1 (6 bases). Trimming took off 7 bases at V and 4 bases at J, with 11 bases between the two ends. Germline V gene lookup returns CDR1 SNHLY and CDR2 FYNNEI. This CDR3 region has 13 residues. DNA for the CDR3: TGTGCCAGCAAGGACAGATCTAATCAGCCCCAGCATTTT. It is translated as CASKDRSNQPQHF.

Points on this clonotype: A much larger clone differs by one base, so this may be a read error. V usage is TRBV2 and J usage is TRBJ1-2, with D possibly matching TRBD1 (5 bases). The germline V gene encodes CDR1 SNHLY and CDR2 FYNNEI. The CDR3 consists of 13 residues. CDR3 sequence (DNA): TGTGCCAGCAGCCCGGAGTGGGGCCTTGGCTGCACCTTC. Translating it yields CASSPEWGLGCTF.

This clonotype came up once. CDR3 bases: TGCAGTGCTAGAGTTGCCGGGAGCTCCTACGAGCAGTACTTC. Its translation: CSARVAGSSYEQYF. V gene TRBV20-1 combines with J gene TRBJ2-7, with D perhaps matching TRBD2 (6 bases). Germline CDR1 DFQATT, CDR2 SNEGSKA (reference sequence). The V gene lost 1 base and the J gene lost 0 bases, with 10 bases spanning the gap. The CDR3 sequence is 14 residues long.

The chain combines TRBV7-9 with TRBJ2-7, with D tentatively TRBD1 (6 bases). The CDR3 loop spans 12 amino acids. V was clipped by 6 bases and J by 4 bases, with 10 bases between them. Germline V gives CDR1 SEHNR, CDR2 FQNEAQ (reference sequence). The CDR3 DNA follows: TGTGCCAGCAGACGCAGGGGTTACGAGCAGTACTTC. It codes for CASRRRGYEQYF.

The chain combines TRBV5-5 with TRBJ2-6; TRBD1 might be the D (6 bases). The CDR3 extends over 17 amino acids. V gave up 4 bases and J gave up 0 bases, with 14 bases separating them. Germline-derived CDR1 and CDR2 are SGHKS and YYEKEE (reference sequence). This CDR3 is CASSRRGTNSGANVLTF. DNA of the CDR3: TGTGCCAGCAGCCGCAGGGGAACTAACTCTGGGGCCAACGTCCTGACTTTC. The full variable domain, its missing parts supplied by reference TRBV5-5 and TRBJ2-6, is DAGVTQSPTHLIKTRGQQVTLRCSPISGHKSVSWYQQVLGQGPQFIFQYYEKEERGRGNFPDRFSARQFPNYSSELNVNALLLGDSALYLCASSRRGTNSGANVLTFGAGSRLTVL.

This clonotype has more than one count but fewer than ten. The J gene is TRBJ1-4, the V gene TRBV20-1, with 8 bases identical to TRBD1. In germline, CDR1 is DFQATT, CDR2 SNEGSKA (reference sequence). V shed 5 bases, J shed 6 bases, and the junction held 8 bases outside the gene matches. This CDR3 region has 14 residues. CDR3 bases: TGCAGTGCTCGACCGACAGGGGTAGATGAAAAACTGTTTTTT. Translated: CSARPTGVDEKLFF.

This clonotype was recorded a few times. The V gene is TRBV9, the J gene TRBJ1-6, with 9 bases matching TRBD1. The CDR3 is 15 residues long. Germline V gene sequence: CDR1 SGDLS, CDR2 YYNGEE. The trim removed 7 bases at V and 10 bases at J, leaving 12 bases unmatched. The CDR3 DNA reads as TGTGCCAGCTCACCGGCACAGGGGGCGAACTCACCCCTCCACTTT. Translation: CASSPAQGANSPLHF.

The chain is built from TRBV5-1 and TRBJ2-2; D remains unclear. The CDR3 has 17 residues. The V end lost 0 bases, the J end lost 4 bases, and 16 bases lay between the germline ends. The germline V gene encodes CDR1 SGHRS and CDR2 YFSETQ. CDR3 loop: CASSLAGPEESTGELFF. CDR3 coding DNA: TGCGCCAGCAGCTTGGCCGGGCCCGAGGAGAGCACCGGGGAGCTGTTTTTT.

This clonotype occurred many times. The chain is built from TRBV10-1 and TRBJ2-2; 8 nucleotides agree with TRBD1. The CDR3 covers 14 residues. V trimming: 1 base; J trimming: 7 bases; junction bases outside the gene matches: 2. The germline gives CDR1 WNHNN, CDR2 SYGVQD (reference sequence). Written as DNA, the CDR3 is TGCGCCAGCAGTGAGTTGACAGGGGACGGGGAGCTGTTTTTT. It yields the protein CASSELTGDGELFF.

The chain has TRBV7-2 and TRBJ1-2, with 9 bases lining up with TRBD1. The CDR3 totals 15 residues. Per germline, CDR1 SGHTA and CDR2 FQGNSA. V dropped 1 base and J dropped 3; count of bases not matched to a gene: 3. Written as DNA, the CDR3 is TGTGCCAGCAGCTTAGATGGGACAGGGTACTATGGCTACACCTTC. Its protein is CASSLDGTGYYGYTF.

As concerns this clonotype: Since a much larger clone is just one base distant, this may be a read error. This chain links TRBV19 with TRBJ1-5; maybe TRBD1 (6 bases). The CDR3 runs to 15 residues. V dropped 9 bases and J dropped 7 bases, with 22 bases sitting between them. The V gene's germline CDR1 is LNHDA and CDR2 SQIVND (reference sequence). CDR3 amino acids: CASTLQGGARQPQHF. The CDR3 nucleotides are TGTGCCAGCACCTTACAGGGAGGGGCGAGACAGCCCCAGCATTTT.

The sample holds a few counts of this clonotype. This chain links TRBV11-2 with TRBJ2-7; 8 bases fit TRBD2. CDR3 length: 14 residues. Germline CDR1 and CDR2: SGHAT and FQNNGV. With V trimmed by 1 base and J by 4 bases, 3 bases remained unmatched. The CDR3 here is CASSLGPSGYEQYF. In DNA, the CDR3 is TGTGCCAGCAGCTTAGGCCCTAGCGGGTACGAGCAGTACTTC.

The chain has TRBV7-9 and TRBJ2-7, with 7 bases identical to TRBD2. Unmatched junction bases numbered 9, after V lost 3 bases and J lost 1 base. Germline V gene sequence: CDR1 SEHNR, CDR2 FQNEAQ (reference sequence). The CDR3 loop spans 16 amino acids. CDR3 region: CASSLSAGRNSYEQYF. In DNA form, the CDR3 reads TGTGCCAGCAGCTTGAGCGCCGGGAGGAATTCCTACGAGCAGTACTTC.

CDR3 sequence (DNA): TGTGCCAGCAGCCCCCAACCTCATCTCAATGAGCAGTTCTTC. Residues: CASSPQPHLNEQFF. The chain has TRBV7-3 and TRBJ2-5; D gene ambiguous. TRBJ2-1 matches the DNA end more closely, so the J call is doubtful. This CDR3 has 14 residues. Germline-derived CDR1 and CDR2 are SGHTA and FQGTGA.

The gene calls are TRBV7-2 and TRBJ2-5; 9 bases agree with TRBD1. The CDR3 covers 15 residues. The junction had 11 bases not matched to a gene; V was cut back by 4 bases and J by 8 bases. Germline CDR1 SGHTA, CDR2 FQGNSA. The CDR3 loop is CASSSLGDRVDTQYF. The CDR3 DNA follows: TGTGCCAGCAGCTCGCTGGGGGACAGGGTTGATACCCAGTACTTC. Combining the CDR3 with reference TRBV7-2 and TRBJ2-5 gives the whole variable domain GAGVSQSPSNKVTEKGKDVELRCDPISGHTALYWYRQSLGQGLEFLIYFQGNSAPDKSGLPSDRFSAERTGGSVSTLTIQRTQQEDSAVYLCASSSLGDRVDTQYFGPGTRLLVL.

This clonotype was found many times. The chain uses TRBV7-3 and TRBJ2-5; TRBD1 aligns across 7 bases. Germline V gene sequence: CDR1 SGHTA, CDR2 FQGTGA. CDR3 size: 13 residues. The trim removed 3 bases at V and 7 bases at J, leaving 5 bases unmatched. The DNA of the CDR3 is TGTGCCAGCAGCTTGACAGGGACCGGGACCCAGTACTTC. Protein product: CASSLTGTGTQYF.